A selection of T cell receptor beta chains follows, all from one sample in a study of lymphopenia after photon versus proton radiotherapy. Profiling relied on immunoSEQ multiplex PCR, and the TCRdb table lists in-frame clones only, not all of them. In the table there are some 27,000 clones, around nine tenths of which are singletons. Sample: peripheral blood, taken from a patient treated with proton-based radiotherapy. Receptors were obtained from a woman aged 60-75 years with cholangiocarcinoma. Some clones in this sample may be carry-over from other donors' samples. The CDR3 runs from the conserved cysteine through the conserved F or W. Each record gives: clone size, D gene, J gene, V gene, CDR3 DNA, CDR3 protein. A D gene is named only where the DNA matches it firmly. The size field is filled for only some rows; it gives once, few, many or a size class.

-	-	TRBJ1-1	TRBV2	TGTGCCAGCAGGGCTTGGGGGGGGCTGGCTTTCTTT	CASRAWGGLAFF
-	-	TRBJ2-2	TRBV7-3	TGTGCCAGCAGCAGGGACACCAACACCGGGGAGCTGTTTTTT	CASSRDTNTGELFF
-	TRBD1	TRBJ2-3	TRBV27	TGTGCCAGCATTCCAATCGGGACAGCGGACACAGATACGCAGTATTTT	CASIPIGTADTDTQYF
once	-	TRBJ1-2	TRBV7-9	TGTGCCAGCAGCTTTGCCAGGGTTAACTATGGCTACACCTTC	CASSFARVNYGYTF
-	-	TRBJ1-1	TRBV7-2	TGTGCCAGCAGCTTATTGGGCACTGAAGCTTTCTTT	CASSLLGTEAFF
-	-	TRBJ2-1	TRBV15	TGTGCCACCAGCAGAGTTGGTCGCAGAGATTACAATGAGCAGTTCTTC	CATSRVGRRDYNEQFF
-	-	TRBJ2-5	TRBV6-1	TGTGCCAGCAGTGACAGGGGAGCAAAGACCCAGTACTTC	CASSDRGAKTQYF
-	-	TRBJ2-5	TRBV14	TGTGCCAGCAGCCCGGGGACCGACGTCGGAGAGACCCAGTACTTC	CASSPGTDVGETQYF
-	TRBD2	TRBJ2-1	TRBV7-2	TGTGCCAGCAGCTTAGATGCGGGGGGTGAGCAGTTCTTC	CASSLDAGGEQFF
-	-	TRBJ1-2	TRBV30	TGTGCCTGGAGTGACTCCTTCTATGGCTACACCTTC	CAWSDSFYGYTF
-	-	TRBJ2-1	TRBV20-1	TGCAGTGCTCACGACACCAATGAGCAGTTCTTC	CSAHDTNEQFF
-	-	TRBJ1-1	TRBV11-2	TGTGCCAGCAGCCCTCTGGCGGGGGGGACCGAAGCTTTCTTT	CASSPLAGGTEAFF
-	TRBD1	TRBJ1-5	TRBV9	TGTGCCAGCAGCGAGGGTGGGGACAGGGCCTCTCAGCCCCAGCATTTT	CASSEGGDRASQPQHF
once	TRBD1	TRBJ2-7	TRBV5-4	TGTGCCAGCAGCGGCGCCGGGACAGGGGCTTACGAGCAGTACTTC	CASSGAGTGAYEQYF
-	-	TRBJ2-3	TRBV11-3	TGTGCCAGCAGCTTAGGTGGCTTCACAGATACGCAGTATTTT	CASSLGGFTDTQYF